Shown below are 32 T cell receptor beta chains from a single sample sequenced in a study of liver allograft versus peripheral blood T cells. The overall study: Comparisons were made between T cell receptor repertoires found in transplanted livers and those circulating in recipients' peripheral blood.

TCRdb called the reads again in MiXCR, with one record for every CDR3 protein. The sample carries over 10,000 distinct CDR3 sequences, 15% to 20% recorded once. These receptors were collected from a human patient who had a liver transplant. T cells may partly derive from the graft donor.

V usage is TRBV3-1 and J usage is TRBJ1-1; D may be TRBD1 (5 bases). CDR3 size: 12 residues. CDR1 and CDR2 from the germline V gene are LGHDT and YNNKEL (reference sequence). V lost 4 bases, J lost 5 bases, and 8 bases lay in between. The DNA of the CDR3 is TGTGCCAGCAGCCCTGGGGGGACTGAAGCTTTCTTT. The encoded protein is CASSPGGTEAFF. Together with reference TRBV3-1 and TRBJ1-1, the CDR3 gives the full variable domain: DTAVSQTPKYLVTQMGNDKSIKCEQNLGHDTMYWYKQDSKKFLKIMFSYNNKELIINETVPNRFSPKSPDKAHLNLHINSLELGDSAVYFCASSPGGTEAFFGQGTRLTVV.

As concerns this clonotype: A much larger clone lies one base from this, so it may be a read error. The rearrangement joins TRBV28 to TRBJ2-5; D is perhaps TRBD2 (6 bases). The CDR3 sequence is 15 residues long. V was cut by 5 bases and J by 3 bases, with 16 bases left in between. The V gene's germline CDR1 is MDHEN and CDR2 SYDVKM. CDR3 in DNA: TGTGCCAGCAGTACCCGCTGGAGGGCCAAAGAGACCCAGTACTTC. Residues: CASSTRWRAKETQYF.

The V gene is TRBV18, the J gene TRBJ1-5; 11 nucleotides match TRBD1. After removal of 3 bases from V and 9 bases from J, the junction contained 10 bases not matched to a gene. The CDR3 spans 16 residues. CDR1 is KGHSH and CDR2 is LQKENI in the germline V gene. The CDR3 region is CASSPLGTGGLRPQHF. CDR3 nucleotide sequence: TGTGCCAGCTCACCTTTAGGGACAGGGGGGTTGCGGCCCCAGCATTTT.

In this sample, this clonotype turned up a few times. This sequence joins TRBV7-9 and TRBJ1-2; a weak D match, TRBD1 (5 bases). CDR1 and CDR2 (germline): SEHNR, FQNEAQ (reference sequence). Trimming shortened V by 5 bases and J by 3 bases, and 16 bases separated the two germline ends. This CDR3 comprises 15 residues. The CDR3 DNA sequence: TGTGCCAGCAGCGAAATGGAAGGGGAGGACTATGGCTACACCTTC. Its translation is CASSEMEGEDYGYTF.

This chain joins TRBV24-1 and TRBJ2-7; D is uncertain. The V and J ends lost 4 bases and 2 bases respectively, with 8 bases between them. The germline CDR1 and CDR2 sequences are KGHDR and SFDVKD. This CDR3 has 13 amino acids. The CDR3 sequence: CATSDPVTYEQYF. The CDR3 bases are TGTGCCACCAGTGACCCTGTCACCTACGAGCAGTACTTC.

Concerning this clonotype itself: With a much larger clone just one base away, this may be a read error. The V and J genes are TRBV6-1 and TRBJ2-7, with D perhaps matching TRBD1 or TRBD2 (6 bases each). The CDR3 has 14 amino acids. Germline CDR1 and CDR2: MNHNS and SASEGT. V gave up 7 bases and J gave up 8 bases, with 21 bases separating them. The CDR3 coding sequence is TGTGCCAGCAACCTCAGGGGACTGTCAGACAAGCAGTACTTC. It is translated as CASNLRGLSDKQYF.

This clonotype was counted between two and nine times. The chain couples TRBV5-6 to TRBJ2-3, with 13 bases matching TRBD2. V lost 4 bases, J lost 2 bases, and 4 bases stayed unmatched. This CDR3 has 16 residues. The germline V gene has CDR1 SGHDT and CDR2 YYEEEE. For the CDR3, the DNA is TGTGCCAGCAGCGGACTAGCGGGAGCGAACACAGATACGCAGTATTTT. It is translated as CASSGLAGANTDTQYF.

This chain joins TRBV14 and TRBJ1-2; D possibly corresponds to TRBD1 (6 bases). V was shortened by 4 bases and J by 8 bases, with 14 bases between the two germline ends. The CDR3 spans 13 residues. Germline V gives CDR1 SGHDN, CDR2 FVKESK. CDR3 in amino acids: CASSPYRERGYTF. Here the CDR3 DNA reads TGTGCCAGCAGCCCCTACAGGGAGAGGGGCTACACCTTC.

This clonotype ranks as medium-sized. This chain links TRBV27 with TRBJ2-4, with 9 bases matching TRBD1. Germline-derived CDR1 and CDR2 are MNHEY and SMNVEV (reference sequence). Trimming took 5 bases from V and 7 from J; bases not matched to a gene: 9. This CDR3 comprises 15 residues. Here the CDR3 reads CASSPRGQGVNIQYF. CDR3 nucleotide sequence: TGTGCCAGCAGTCCCCGGGGACAGGGTGTGAACATTCAGTACTTC.

This clonotype occurred many times. The genes are TRBV7-2 and TRBJ1-2, with D uncertain. Germline-derived CDR1 and CDR2 are SGHTA and FQGNSA. V was clipped by 4 bases and J by 6 bases, with 12 bases between them. The CDR3 has 13 amino acids. The CDR3 reads CASSSIRQDGYTF. Here the CDR3 DNA reads TGTGCCAGCAGCTCCATTCGTCAGGATGGCTACACCTTC.

This clonotype has a handful of counts. The chain has TRBV27 and TRBJ2-7; D uncertain. Per the germline V gene, CDR1 is MNHEY and CDR2 is SMNVEV (reference sequence). Trimming took 2 bases from V and 1 from J, leaving 3 bases between them. The CDR3 contains 12 residues. The CDR3 nucleotides are TGTGCCAGCAGTTTAAGATCCTACGAGCAGTACTTC. Residues: CASSLRSYEQYF.

The chain carries TRBV7-3 and TRBJ2-2; 9 bases match TRBD2. The CDR3 length is 17 residues. V lost 4 bases to trimming and J lost 4 bases; unmatched junction nucleotides: 10. The germline V gene encodes CDR1 SGHTA and CDR2 FQGTGA. CDR3 nucleotides: TGTGCCAGCAGCTCCTACATCGCGGGGGGGCGCACCGGGGAGCTGTTTTTT. Protein sequence: CASSSYIAGGRTGELFF.

In its sample, this clonotype was seen many times. J is TRBJ1-1 and V is TRBV6-2 or TRBV6-3; no clear D gene. This CDR3 is built from 15 residues. The ends were cut back, 2 bases at V and 0 bases at J, with 10 bases in the middle. Germline CDR1 is MNHEY and CDR2 is SVGEGT. CDR3 DNA sequence: TGTGCCAGCAGTTACCCTGGGAGGGTGAACACTGAAGCTTTCTTT. Translating it yields CASSYPGRVNTEAFF.

This clonotype has more than one count but fewer than ten. CDR3 nucleotide sequence: TGTGCCAGCACTAGCACAGATACGCAGTATTTT. It encodes CASTSTDTQYF. This chain uses TRBV6-1 with TRBJ2-3; D unclear. The V gene lost 7 bases and the J gene lost 0 bases, with 2 bases spanning the gap. The CDR3 consists of 11 residues. CDR1 and CDR2 (germline): MNHNS, SASEGT.

The chain has TRBV5-6 and TRBJ2-1; D possibly corresponds to TRBD2 (5 bases). V shed 2 bases and J shed 13 bases, with 13 bases lying between them. The V gene's germline CDR1 is SGHDT and CDR2 YYEEEE. The CDR3 is 12 residues long. Here the CDR3 reads CASSFPSSLQFF. DNA of the CDR3: TGTGCCAGCAGCTTTCCTAGCTCACTACAGTTCTTC.

This clonotype was seen at least ten times. V is TRBV6-1 and J is TRBJ2-1; the D call may be TRBD1 or TRBD2 (5 bases each). CDR3 length equals 15 residues. Germline V gene sequence: CDR1 MNHNS, CDR2 SASEGT. Trimming took 1 base from V and 0 from J, leaving 7 bases between them. The CDR3 DNA reads as TGTGCCAGCAGTGAAGGGGGGAGCTCCTACAATGAGCAGTTCTTC. Its protein product is CASSEGGSSYNEQFF.

This clonotype was counted only a few times. The V gene is TRBV28, the J gene TRBJ1-5; D unresolved. Trimming took off 3 bases at V and 5 bases at J, with 11 bases between the two ends. The CDR3 extends over 14 amino acids. CDR1 MDHEN and CDR2 SYDVKM come from the germline V gene. The CDR3 loop is CASSLVGPHQPQHF. The CDR3 nucleotides read TGTGCCAGCAGTTTGGTAGGACCCCATCAGCCCCAGCATTTT.

This clonotype was counted a few times. CDR3: CASSHDRSSPSYNEQFF. The CDR3 coding sequence is TGTGCCAGCAGTCACGACAGGTCTAGTCCCTCCTACAATGAGCAGTTCTTC. The chain recombines TRBV27 with TRBJ2-1; TRBD1 is a possible D gene (6 bases). V gave up 5 bases and J gave up 0 bases, with 17 bases separating them. Germline V gene lookup returns CDR1 MNHEY and CDR2 SMNVEV (reference sequence). This CDR3 region has 17 residues.

Judged by abundance, this clonotype is medium-sized (0.01 to 0.1%). The V gene is TRBV27, the J gene TRBJ2-1; D is unresolved. This CDR3 comprises 16 residues. Trimming took 5 bases from V and 4 from J, leaving 18 bases between them. CDR1 and CDR2 (germline): MNHEY, SMNVEV (reference sequence). CDR3 bases: TGTGCCAGCAGTCCCTACACAGCAGAAAAGTACAATGAGCAGTTCTTC. It encodes CASSPYTAEKYNEQFF.

This chain joins TRBV12-3 or TRBV12-4 and TRBJ2-4; 9 nucleotides match TRBD2. The V gene end was trimmed by 6 bases and the J gene end by 0 bases; junction bases not matched to a gene: 6. This CDR3 comprises 16 residues. The CDR3 DNA reads TGTGCCAGCAGCGAGCGACTAGCGGAAGCCAAAAACATTCAGTACTTC. It yields the protein CASSERLAEAKNIQYF.

This clonotype is categorized as medium-sized. J is TRBJ2-3 and V is TRBV6-5; 10 bases line up with TRBD1. The ends lost 7 bases at V and 0 bases at J; junction bases unmatched: 4. The CDR3 consists of 15 residues. Per germline, CDR1 MNHEY and CDR2 SVGAGI. CDR3 DNA: TGTGCCAGCACAAGACAGGGGGCAAGCACAGATACGCAGTATTTT. It encodes CASTRQGASTDTQYF.

With respect to this clonotype: A much bigger clone sits one base away, suggesting this may be a read error. This chain joins TRBV11-1 and TRBJ2-5; 9 positions agree with TRBD2. Looked up from germline, CDR1 is SGHAT and CDR2 is FQDESV (reference sequence). After removal of 4 bases from V and 6 bases from J, the junction contained 12 bases not matched to a gene. The CDR3 totals 16 residues. CDR3 loop: CASSWRSGRYQKTQYF. The CDR3 DNA sequence: TGTGCCAGCAGCTGGAGAAGCGGGAGGTATCAAAAGACCCAGTACTTC.

This clonotype has just a few counts. The rearrangement uses TRBV7-9 and TRBJ2-1; D possibly corresponds to TRBD1 (5 bases). The CDR3 has 16 residues. Germline V gene data show CDR1 as SEHNR and CDR2 as FQNEAQ (reference sequence). The ends were cut back, 5 bases at V and 2 bases at J, with 16 bases in the middle. In DNA, the CDR3 is TGTGCCAGCAGCGACAGCGCTCTCTACCCCTACAATGAGCAGTTCTTC. Translation gives CASSDSALYPYNEQFF.

This clonotype has a handful of counts. The chain combines TRBV20-1 with TRBJ2-1; D possibly corresponds to TRBD2 (6 bases). V lost 3 bases to trimming and J lost 0 bases, with 9 bases between them. The CDR3 has 14 amino acids. The germline V gene has CDR1 DFQATT and CDR2 SNEGSKA (reference sequence). CDR3 sequence: CSASFGSSYNEQFF. In nucleotides, the CDR3 is TGCAGTGCTAGCTTCGGGAGCTCCTACAATGAGCAGTTCTTC.

The chain links TRBV27 to TRBJ1-5; 7 nucleotides agree with TRBD1. The CDR3 sequence is 15 residues long. The ends lost 2 bases at V and 4 bases at J; junction bases unmatched: 5. Germline CDR1 and CDR2: MNHEY and SMNVEV (reference sequence). As DNA, the CDR3 is TGTGCCAGCAGTTTAGCAGGGGGGAATAATCAGCCCCAGCATTTT. This translates into CASSLAGGNNQPQHF.

This clonotype was detected a few times. The J gene is TRBJ1-5, the V gene TRBV28; D call uncertain. The CDR3 sequence is 13 residues long. Trimming pared 6 bases from V and 3 bases from J, leaving 9 bases between. The germline gives CDR1 MDHEN, CDR2 SYDVKM. CDR3 DNA: TGTGCCAGCAGCGAAGGCTACAATCAGCCCCAGCATTTT. Encoded protein: CASSEGYNQPQHF.

In this sample, this clonotype is medium-sized. The chain combines TRBV18 with TRBJ2-3; 8 positions match TRBD1. This CDR3 is built from 14 residues. Per germline, CDR1 KGHSH and CDR2 LQKENI. The J segment lost 6 bases and the V segment lost 6 bases, leaving 8 bases of the junction unmatched. The CDR3, as DNA: TGTGCCAGCTCCCCCAGGGGGCCCTCCGATACGCAGTATTTT. Protein: CASSPRGPSDTQYF.

The chain is built from TRBV6-5 and TRBJ1-5, with 11 bases aligning to TRBD1. The germline CDR1 and CDR2 sequences are MNHEY and SVGAGI. The CDR3 length is 14 residues. The V and J ends lost 8 bases and 2 bases, in that order; junction bases with no gene match: 2. The CDR3 coding sequence is TGTGCCAGCGGGACAGGGGGAGGCAATCAGCCCCAGCATTTT. The encoded protein is CASGTGGGNQPQHF.

This chain connects TRBV29-1 to TRBJ2-1, with a weak D call TRBD1 (5 bases). With the DNA end fitting TRBJ2-5 better, the J assignment may be wrong. CDR3 size: 13 residues. Germline loops: CDR1 SQVTM, CDR2 ANQGSEA. This chain's CDR3 is CSTPAQGQETQYF. As DNA, the CDR3 is TGCAGTACCCCCGCCCAGGGACAAGAGACCCAGTACTTC.

This clonotype appeared many times. J is TRBJ1-4 and V is TRBV18; 9 positions match TRBD1. Germline CDR1 reads KGHSH; CDR2 reads LQKENI. The trim removed 0 bases at V and 6 bases at J, leaving 2 bases unmatched. The CDR3 sequence is 15 residues long. CDR3 DNA sequence: TGTGCCAGCTCACCACCGGGACAGGGCTATGAAAAACTGTTTTTT. Its protein product is CASSPPGQGYEKLFF.

The rearrangement joins TRBV11-2 to TRBJ2-2, with D perhaps matching TRBD1 (5 bases). Germline V gene data show CDR1 as SGHAT and CDR2 as FQNNGV. The CDR3 spans 13 residues. V lost 5 bases to trimming and J lost 7 bases, with 11 bases between them. CDR3 loop: CASSLKGNGELFF. In nucleotides, the CDR3 is TGTGCCAGCAGCCTAAAGGGGAACGGGGAGCTGTTTTTT.

This clonotype has only a few counts. The rearrangement joins TRBV10-3 to TRBJ2-3; TRBD2 matches at 12 bases. CDR1 is ENHRY and CDR2 is SYGVKD in the germline V gene. The CDR3 is 20 amino acids. The V gene end was trimmed by 2 bases and the J gene end by 0 bases; junction bases not matched to a gene: 12. As DNA, the CDR3 is TGTGCCATCAGTGAGGAGACTAGCGGGAGATGGGGGGCTAGCACAGATACGCAGTATTTT. It translates to CAISEETSGRWGASTDTQYF.